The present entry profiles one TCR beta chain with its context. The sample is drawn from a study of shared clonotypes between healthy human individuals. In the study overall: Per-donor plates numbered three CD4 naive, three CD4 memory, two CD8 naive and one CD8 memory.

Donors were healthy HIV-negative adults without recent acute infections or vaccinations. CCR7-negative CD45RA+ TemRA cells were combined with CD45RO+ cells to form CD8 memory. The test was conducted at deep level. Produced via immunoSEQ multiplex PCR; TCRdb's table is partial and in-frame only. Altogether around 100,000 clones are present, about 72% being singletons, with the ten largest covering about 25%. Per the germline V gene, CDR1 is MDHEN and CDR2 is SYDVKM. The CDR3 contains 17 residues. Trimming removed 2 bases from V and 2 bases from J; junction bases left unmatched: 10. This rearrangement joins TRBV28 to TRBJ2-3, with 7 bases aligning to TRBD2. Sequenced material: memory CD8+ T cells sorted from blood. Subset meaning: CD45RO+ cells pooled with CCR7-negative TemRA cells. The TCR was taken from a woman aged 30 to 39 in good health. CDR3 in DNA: TGTGCCAGCAGTTTACCCCTCAACAGCGGGGTCACAGATACGCAGTATTTT. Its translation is CASSLPLNSGVTDTQYF.